The 7 T cell receptor beta chains presented below share a single source sample, sequenced in a study of T-cell memory formation after mild COVID-19 (dated by TCRdb to the early 2020s). Libraries came from 5' RACE. Sequencing instrument: Illumina NovaSeq 6000. TCRdb reworked the public reads: Q25 trimming with fastp, MiXCR clone assembly, productive beta chains retained. A single entry per CDR3 protein holds the most common genes and DNA from its merged rows. A total of roughly 300,000 distinct CDR3 sequences appear in this sample, roughly 13% of them only once. The ten largest clones represent 22% of the sample. Sequencing was carried out using PBMCs or a T cell subset sorted from them (not recorded which). Source of these receptors: a man younger than 35 who had mild COVID-19 (a few samples of this study predate the infection). The sample titles of this study are shuffled in the database, so cell type and time point are left out; the donor was told from shared clones.

This chain joins TRBV12-3 or TRBV12-4 and TRBJ2-3; D ambiguous. Trimming took off 2 bases at V and 4 bases at J, with 10 bases between the two ends. This CDR3 is built from 14 residues. Here the CDR3 DNA reads TGTGCCAGCAGTTTATCTGGGGTGCCAGATACGCAGTATTTT. Translated, it gives CASSLSGVPDTQYF.

The chain is built from TRBV4-3 and TRBJ2-5, with 7 bases aligning to TRBD2. The CDR3 sequence is 15 residues long. The junction had 7 bases not matched to a gene; V was cut back by 1 base and J by 5 bases. CDR1 and CDR2 (germline): LGHNA, YSLEER. CDR3 region: CASSQGLGGIETQYF. In nucleotides, the CDR3 is TGCGCCAGCAGCCAAGGTTTGGGGGGGATTGAGACCCAGTACTTC.

CDR3 DNA: TGTGCCAGCAGCCAAGAAGAGAGCGGGGTGAGCTCCTACAATGAGCAGTTCTTC. This gives the protein CASSQEESGVSSYNEQFF. The chain couples TRBV4-2 to TRBJ2-1; 7 nucleotides align to TRBD2. The CDR3 covers 18 residues. Germline V gene data show CDR1 as LGHNA and CDR2 as YNFKEQ. J was trimmed by 0 bases and V by 0 bases; bases with no gene match: 8.

This clonotype was counted ten times or more. The CDR3 DNA follows: TGTGCCAGCAGTTACTTCGGGACAGGGCATCAGCCCCAGCATTTT. Amino acid sequence: CASSYFGTGHQPQHF. This sequence joins TRBV6-2 or TRBV6-3 and TRBJ1-5; the match to TRBD1 covers 9 bases. The CDR3 has 15 amino acids. After removal of 1 base from V and 5 bases from J, the junction contained 3 bases not matched to a gene. Looked up from germline, CDR1 is MNHEY and CDR2 is SVGEGT.

V usage is TRBV7-2 and J usage is TRBJ2-7, with 7 nucleotides matching TRBD1. The CDR3 is 14 residues long. Germline values: CDR1 SGHTA, CDR2 FQGNSA. Trimming removed 1 base from V and 6 bases from J; junction bases left unmatched: 6. The CDR3 here is CASSLEQGVIEQYV. In DNA, the CDR3 is TGTGCCAGCAGCTTAGAGCAGGGGGTAATCGAGCAGTACGTC.

The V call is TRBV6-2 or TRBV6-3, the J call TRBJ1-5; the match to TRBD1 covers 7 bases. The J segment lost 8 bases and the V segment lost 6 bases, leaving 19 bases of the junction unmatched. The germline V gene encodes CDR1 MNHEY and CDR2 SVGEGT. The length of the CDR3 is 17 residues. The CDR3: CASSLDPGGAPIKPQHF. Here the CDR3 DNA reads TGTGCCAGCAGCCTCGATCCAGGGGGAGCTCCGATAAAGCCCCAGCATTTT.

Many counts were recorded for this clonotype. The gene calls are TRBV12-3 or TRBV12-4 and TRBJ2-3; 7 nucleotides match TRBD1. This CDR3 is built from 13 residues. The trim removed 7 bases at V and 5 bases at J, leaving 6 bases unmatched. CDR3 sequence (DNA): TGTGCCAGCACCGGGACAGCGTTAGATACGCAGTATTTT. Its protein product is CASTGTALDTQYF.